Listed here are 25 T cell receptor beta chains from one sample, sequenced in a study of blood T cell repertoires in COVID-19. Data came from immunoSEQ multiplex PCR; TCRdb stores just in-frame clones and leaves some out. The repertoire holds 300,000 to 400,000 clones, with about 89% as singletons. The sequencing input was peripheral blood. The receptors come from a woman between 50 and 59 years old with COVID-19, enrolled during active disease.

For the CDR3, the DNA is TGTGCCAGCAGCCCGGGACAGATTAATTCACCCCTCCACTTT. It yields the protein CASSPGQINSPLHF. The chain carries TRBV3-1 (or the pseudogene TRBV3-2) and TRBJ1-6, with 7 nucleotides matching TRBD1. CDR3 length equals 14 residues. V lost 4 bases to trimming and J lost 6 bases; unmatched junction nucleotides: 3. Germline assignment: CDR1 LGHDT and CDR2 YNNKEL (reference sequence).

This clone has just one count. The CDR3: CSVLTDTQYF. The CDR3 nucleotides are TGCAGCGTCCTCACAGATACGCAGTATTTT. This sequence joins TRBV29-1 and TRBJ2-3; no firm D call. V lost 6 bases and J 2 bases, leaving 3 bases between the germline ends. This CDR3 is 10 amino acids long. Germline V gene lookup returns CDR1 SQVTM and CDR2 ANQGSEA.

This clone occurred many times. This rearrangement joins TRBV3-1 (or the pseudogene TRBV3-2) to TRBJ1-4, with TRBD1 matching over 9 bases. The trim removed 3 bases at V and 6 bases at J, leaving 11 bases unmatched. The CDR3 covers 17 residues. The germline gives CDR1 LGHDT, CDR2 YNNKEL (reference sequence). The CDR3 DNA is TGTGCCAGCAGCCACGGAGGACAGGGGCGAGTTCATGAAAAACTGTTTTTT. This encodes CASSHGGQGRVHEKLFF.

The genes are TRBV12-5 and TRBJ2-2; D not certain. V was shortened by 6 bases and J by 7 bases, with 9 bases between the two germline ends. CDR1 is LGHNT, CDR2 FRNRAP, per germline. This CDR3 region has 12 residues. For the CDR3, the DNA is TGTGCTAGTGGATTCAATGTCGGGGAGCTGTTTTTT. This translates into CASGFNVGELFF. The full variable domain, rest sourced from reference TRBV12-5 and TRBJ2-2, is DARVTQTPRHKVTEMGQEVTMRCQPILGHNTVFWYRQTMMQGLELLAYFRNRAPLDDSGMPKDRFSAEMPDATLATLKIQPSEPRDSAVYFCASGFNVGELFFGEGSRLTVL.

V gene TRBV30 combines with J gene TRBJ2-1, with a weak D call TRBD1 (6 bases). This CDR3 has 13 amino acids. Germline CDR1 GTSNPN, CDR2 SVGIG (reference sequence). Between the trimmed V and J ends, which lost 2 bases and 4 bases, there was a span of 9 bases. CDR3 coding DNA: TGTGCCTGGAGTCCTAGGGGGTACAATGAGCAGTTCTTC. Protein sequence: CAWSPRGYNEQFF.

This clone came up a few times. This chain joins TRBV30 and TRBJ1-1, with a weak D call TRBD1 (5 bases). The CDR3 has 15 amino acids. Germline V gives CDR1 GTSNPN, CDR2 SVGIG (reference sequence). The V end was cut by 3 bases, the J end by 5 bases, with 19 bases between. The DNA for the CDR3 is TGTGCCTGGAGCCGGGAGGCCGGGGGGTGGACTGAAGCTTTCTTT. Translated: CAWSREAGGWTEAFF. The whole variable domain, remainder taken from reference TRBV30 and TRBJ1-1, is SQTIHQWPATLVQPVGSPLSLECTVEGTSNPNLYWYRQAAGRGLQLLFYSVGIGQISSEVPQNLSASRPQDRQFILSSKKLLLSDSGFYLCAWSREAGGWTEAFFGQGTRLTVV.

The rearrangement uses TRBV28 and TRBJ1-2; 8 bases line up with TRBD1. This CDR3 region has 13 residues. V lost 8 bases, J lost 5 bases, and 7 bases stayed unmatched. Germline V CDR1 and CDR2: MDHEN, SYDVKM. The CDR3 here is CASFAGGLYGYTF. The CDR3 DNA follows: TGTGCCAGCTTTGCAGGGGGCCTTTATGGCTACACCTTC.

The chain carries TRBV21-1 and TRBJ1-1; the D call TRBD1 from the table was never checked on the DNA. TRBV21-1 is a documented pseudogene. The CDR3 is 15 amino acids. The CDR3 nucleotides are TGTGCCAGCAGCAAGATTCGGACAGGGAACACTGAAGCTTTCTTT. This encodes CASSKIRTGNTEAFF.

The rearrangement joins TRBV6-5 to TRBJ1-1; D may be TRBD1 (6 bases). The CDR3 extends over 14 amino acids. The germline gives CDR1 MNHEY, CDR2 SVGAGI. V was trimmed by 0 bases and J by 5 bases, leaving 10 bases between them. The CDR3 protein is CASSYSSGETEAFF. The DNA for the CDR3 is TGTGCCAGCAGTTACTCTTCAGGGGAAACTGAAGCTTTCTTT.

This rearrangement joins TRBV6-5 to TRBJ2-1; tentatively, D is TRBD2 (5 bases). Germline V lookup: CDR1 MNHEY, CDR2 SVGAGI. V was trimmed by 8 bases and J by 1 base, leaving 6 bases between them. The CDR3 is made up of 12 amino acids. The CDR3 bases are TGTGCCAGCGGGAGATCCTACAATGAGCAGTTCTTC. Residues: CASGRSYNEQFF.

This clone was seen once. CDR3 sequence reads: CASSRQGATNEKLFF. CDR3 DNA: TGTGCCAGCTCACGACAGGGTGCAACTAATGAAAAACTGTTTTTT. The chain recombines TRBV18 with TRBJ1-4, with 7 bases identical to TRBD1. Looked up from germline, CDR1 is KGHSH and CDR2 is LQKENI. V lost 4 bases and J lost 0; bases outside the gene matches: 2. This CDR3 spans 15 amino acids.

The chain carries TRBV6-5 and TRBJ2-7; 7 nucleotides align to TRBD2. The CDR3 spans 14 residues. Germline CDR1 and CDR2: MNHEY and SVGAGI. J was trimmed by 3 bases and V by 0 bases; bases with no gene match: 2. In DNA, the CDR3 is TGTGCCAGCAGTTACTCCGGGACTAACTACGAGCAGTACTTC. This encodes CASSYSGTNYEQYF.

This clone was detected once. The V gene is TRBV7-2, the J gene TRBJ1-1; possibly TRBD1 for D (5 bases). The CDR3 is made up of 14 amino acids. V dropped 2 bases and J dropped 2 bases, with 9 bases sitting between them. The V gene's germline CDR1 is SGHTA and CDR2 FQGNSA. CDR3 DNA: TGTGCCAGCAGCTTACGGGGGGATAACACTGAAGCTTTCTTT. As protein: CASSLRGDNTEAFF.

The genes are TRBV29-1 and TRBJ2-7, with 11 bases aligning to TRBD2. V was clipped by 6 bases and J by 2 bases; unmatched bases: 9. This CDR3 is built from 15 residues. Germline values: CDR1 SQVTM, CDR2 ANQGSEA. The CDR3: CSVTPTSGSPYEQYF. CDR3 in DNA: TGCAGCGTGACCCCCACTAGCGGGAGTCCCTACGAGCAGTACTTC.

The rearrangement links TRBV5-6 to TRBJ2-7; D may be TRBD1 (6 bases). CDR1 is SGHDT, CDR2 YYEEEE, per germline. CDR3 length equals 14 residues. V lost 3 bases to trimming and J lost 1 base, with 11 bases between them. The CDR3 is CASSSRQVSYEQYF. CDR3 DNA: TGTGCCAGCAGCTCACGACAGGTTTCCTACGAGCAGTACTTC.

This sequence joins TRBV30 and TRBJ2-1; TRBD2 is a possible D gene (5 bases). V lost 2 bases, J lost 7 bases, and 15 bases lay in between. CDR1 is GTSNPN, CDR2 SVGIG, per germline (reference sequence). This CDR3 is built from 14 residues. DNA of the CDR3: TGTGCCTGGAGTTCTGGACTTCTAGGGAATGAGCAGTTCTTC. Amino acid sequence: CAWSSGLLGNEQFF.

V is TRBV6-5 and J is TRBJ2-1; D may be TRBD2 (6 bases). Germline V gene sequence: CDR1 MNHEY, CDR2 SVGAGI. The ends were cut back, 6 bases at V and 9 bases at J, with 18 bases in the middle. The CDR3 contains 14 residues. CDR3 nucleotides: TGTGCCAGCAGGAAACGGGGGTCCCTAACTGAGCAGTTCTTC. Its protein product is CASRKRGSLTEQFF.

This chain joins TRBV2 and TRBJ2-1, with 8 nucleotides matching TRBD2. CDR1 is SNHLY and CDR2 is FYNNEI in the germline V gene. The CDR3 length is 13 residues. V lost 8 bases and J lost 8; bases outside the gene matches: 8. This CDR3 is CASRAGVSDEQFF. Here the CDR3 DNA reads TGTGCCAGCCGAGCGGGAGTCAGCGATGAGCAGTTCTTC. The full variable domain, rest sourced from reference TRBV2 and TRBJ2-1, is EPEVTQTPSHQVTQMGQEVILRCVPISNHLYFYWYRQILGQKVEFLVSFYNNEISEKSEIFDDQFSVERPDGSNFTLKIRSTKLEDSAMYFCASRAGVSDEQFFGPGTRLTVL.

This chain links TRBV3-1 (or the pseudogene TRBV3-2) with TRBJ2-3, with 9 bases aligning to TRBD1. V trimming: 4 bases; J trimming: 3 bases; junction bases outside the gene matches: 5. This CDR3 has 15 residues. The germline gives CDR1 LGHDT, CDR2 YNNKEL (reference sequence). The CDR3 spells CASSLRDRVTDTQYF. The CDR3 DNA sequence: TGTGCCAGCAGCCTCCGGGACAGGGTAACAGATACGCAGTATTTT.

This clone is a singleton in its sample. This chain uses TRBV6-1 with TRBJ1-1; weak D call: TRBD1 (6 bases). Germline CDR1 reads MNHNS; CDR2 reads SASEGT. Trimming took off 3 bases at V and 1 base at J, with 12 bases between the two ends. The CDR3 runs 15 residues. The CDR3 here is CASSERQTGNTEAFF. The CDR3 nucleotides are TGTGCCAGCAGTGAGCGTCAGACAGGGAACACTGAAGCTTTCTTT.

The chain carries TRBV2 and TRBJ2-3; no definite D call. Germline V gene lookup returns CDR1 SNHLY and CDR2 FYNNEI. With 8 bases removed from V and 1 base from J, the gap between germline ends came to 7 bases. The CDR3 extends over 12 amino acids. Here the CDR3 reads CASSEGTDTQYF. DNA for the CDR3: TGTGCCAGCTCCGAGGGCACAGATACGCAGTATTTT.

This clone was detected a few times. The chain recombines TRBV5-4 with TRBJ1-6; TRBD1 aligns across 7 bases. The CDR3 totals 14 residues. The J segment lost 6 bases and the V segment lost 3 bases, leaving 3 bases of the junction unmatched. Germline lookup yields CDR1 SGHNT and CDR2 YYREEE (reference sequence). The CDR3 region is CASSSRDSNSPLHF. CDR3 DNA sequence: TGTGCCAGCAGCTCCCGGGACAGTAATTCACCCCTCCACTTT.

The chain has TRBV6-5 and TRBJ1-5; D unclear. With 4 bases removed from V and 7 bases from J, the gap between germline ends came to 11 bases. The V gene's germline CDR1 is MNHEY and CDR2 SVGAGI. The CDR3 sequence is 13 residues long. CDR3 DNA sequence: TGTGCCAGCAGTTCGGGAGTGTGGCAGCCCCAGCATTTT. Protein: CASSSGVWQPQHF.

This sequence joins TRBV7-6 and TRBJ1-5; 8 nucleotides agree with TRBD1. From germline, CDR1 is SGHVS and CDR2 FNYEAQ. This CDR3 contains 16 residues. Losses at the gene ends were 1 base for V and 3 bases for J; bases not matched to a gene: 5. CDR3 bases: TGTGCCAGCAGCTTAGGAGACAGGGGTTCCAATCAGCCCCAGCATTTT. Its protein is CASSLGDRGSNQPQHF.

The count of this clone is one. V is TRBV10-1 and J is TRBJ2-7; D is unresolved. V was pared by 7 bases and J by 5 bases, with 6 bases between. Germline-derived CDR1 and CDR2 are WNHNN and SYGVQD (reference sequence). The CDR3 has 10 amino acids. The CDR3 nucleotides read TGCGCCAGCACCATAGACGAGCAGTACTTC. This gives the protein CASTIDEQYF.